The 14 T cell receptor beta chains presented below share a single source sample, sequenced in a study of patients and donors after allogeneic stem cell transplantation. Each CDR3 protein gets one entry after TCRdb re-called the RT-PCR reads with MiXCR. The sample shows more than 850,000 distinct CDR3 sequences, around 17% of them seen only once. The sample comprised blood, either unsorted or a sorted T cell fraction (not recorded which). The source is a human donor who was either an allogeneic HSCT recipient or a stem cell or donor lymphocyte infusion donor (not recorded which). It is not recorded whose cells these are; they may come from a transplant donor.

V is TRBV9 and J is TRBJ1-4, with TRBD1 as a possible D gene (5 bases). Germline V gene sequence: CDR1 SGDLS, CDR2 YYNGEE. This CDR3 is 15 amino acids long. The V end was cut by 5 bases, the J end by 8 bases, with 19 bases between. This chain's CDR3 is CASSRDAWEGEKLFF. The CDR3 nucleotides are TGTGCCAGCAGTCGGGACGCCTGGGAAGGGGAAAAACTGTTTTTT.

The sample holds a few counts of this clonotype. The J gene is TRBJ1-5, the V gene TRBV20-1; TRBD1 is a possible D gene (5 bases). Deletions cut 7 bases from V and 1 base from J, with 11 bases between. CDR3 length: 13 amino acids. Per germline, CDR1 DFQATT and CDR2 SNEGSKA (reference sequence). Here the CDR3 reads CSVRQGSNQPQHF. CDR3 DNA: TGCAGTGTACGGCAGGGAAGCAATCAGCCCCAGCATTTT.

Many counts were recorded for this clonotype. This chain uses TRBV5-1 with TRBJ1-1, with D unclear. Deletions cut 2 bases from V and 1 base from J, with 6 bases between. This CDR3 spans 13 amino acids. The germline V gene has CDR1 SGHRS and CDR2 YFSETQ. CDR3 sequence reads: CASSFTENTEAFF. CDR3 sequence (DNA): TGCGCCAGCAGCTTTACAGAGAACACTGAAGCTTTCTTT.

This clonotype appeared a few times. The chain combines TRBV5-5 with TRBJ1-2; possibly TRBD1 for D (5 bases). The CDR3 spans 15 residues. Germline V gene data show CDR1 as SGHKS and CDR2 as YYEKEE (reference sequence). V was clipped by 0 bases and J by 5 bases, with 14 bases between them. Written as DNA, the CDR3 is TGTGCCAGCAGCTTGGCAAAAGGGGCCGAGTATGGCTACACCTTC. It yields the protein CASSLAKGAEYGYTF.

This clonotype was seen only a few times. The V call is TRBV5-1, the J call TRBJ1-4, with D perhaps TRBD1 (5 bases). CDR3 size: 14 residues. V shed 3 bases and J shed 1 base, with 7 bases lying between them. Germline CDR1 SGHRS, CDR2 YFSETQ. The CDR3 is CASSSGGTNEKLFF. CDR3 DNA sequence: TGCGCCAGCAGCTCCGGGGGAACTAATGAAAAACTGTTTTTT.

This clonotype appeared a few times. The rearrangement links TRBV27 to TRBJ2-1, with TRBD1 matching over 7 bases. The CDR3 is 13 residues long. Germline-derived CDR1 and CDR2 are MNHEY and SMNVEV (reference sequence). V lost 5 bases and J lost 4; bases outside the gene matches: 2. The CDR3 here is CASSQGEYNEQFF. CDR3 DNA: TGTGCCAGCAGTCAGGGGGAATACAATGAGCAGTTCTTC.

This clonotype has a handful of counts. This rearrangement joins TRBV27 to TRBJ2-7; 9 positions match TRBD2. The CDR3 loop spans 14 amino acids. Germline V gives CDR1 MNHEY, CDR2 SMNVEV (reference sequence). Trimming removed 5 bases from V and 2 bases from J; junction bases left unmatched: 4. CDR3 loop: CASSSGRSTYEQYF. The CDR3 region has the DNA TGTGCCAGCAGTAGCGGGAGGTCGACCTACGAGCAGTACTTC.

This rearrangement joins TRBV4-3 to TRBJ2-7, with TRBD2 matching over 7 bases. V was pared by 0 bases and J by 3 bases, with 11 bases of the junction left unmatched. Germline V lookup: CDR1 LGHNA, CDR2 YSLEER. The CDR3 sequence is 17 residues long. CDR3 in amino acids: CASSQDWLAVDRYEQYF. In DNA, the CDR3 is TGCGCCAGCAGCCAAGATTGGCTAGCGGTTGATCGCTACGAGCAGTACTTC.

This clonotype was found a few times. The chain links TRBV18 to TRBJ2-1; TRBD2 matches 7 bases. Germline V gene lookup returns CDR1 KGHSH and CDR2 LQKENI. CDR3 length: 16 residues. The trim removed 4 bases at V and 0 bases at J, leaving 6 bases unmatched. As DNA, the CDR3 is TGTGCCAGCTCACTTGGGCCGGGGGGCTCCTACAATGAGCAGTTCTTC. This encodes CASSLGPGGSYNEQFF.

This clonotype was seen more than once but under ten times. CDR3 bases: TGTGCCAGTAGAGTACAGGAGGCGGGGAGGACTGAAGCTTTCTTT. Its protein product is CASRVQEAGRTEAFF. The chain links TRBV19 to TRBJ1-1; TRBD1 might be the D (5 bases). Trimming removed 6 bases from V and 5 bases from J, with 19 bases in between. The CDR3 length is 15 residues. CDR1 is LNHDA and CDR2 is SQIVND in the germline V gene (reference sequence). The whole variable domain, filled in from reference TRBV19 and TRBJ1-1, reads DGGITQSPKYLFRKEGQNVTLSCEQNLNHDAMYWYRQDPGQGLRLIYYSQIVNDFQKGDIAEGYSVSREKKESFPLTVTSAQKNPTAFYLCASRVQEAGRTEAFFGQGTRLTVV.

This clonotype came up a few times. The rearrangement uses TRBV4-1 and TRBJ2-1; D not resolved. V was clipped by 7 bases and J by 0 bases, with 16 bases between them. Germline V lookup: CDR1 MGHRA, CDR2 YSYEKL. The CDR3 extends over 16 amino acids. CDR3 bases: TGCGCCAGCAAACCTATGGTAATAAGCTCCTACAATGAGCAGTTCTTC. This sequence encodes CASKPMVISSYNEQFF.

This clonotype was seen more than once but under ten times. The V and J genes are TRBV5-1 and TRBJ2-6, with D tentatively TRBD1 (6 bases). V lost 0 bases, J lost 3 bases, and 13 bases lay in between. Germline lookup yields CDR1 SGHRS and CDR2 YFSETQ. This CDR3 has 17 amino acids. The CDR3 sequence is CASSLVPGEGGANVLTF. DNA of the CDR3: TGCGCCAGCAGCTTGGTGCCAGGGGAAGGTGGGGCCAACGTCCTGACTTTC.

This chain connects TRBV6-6 to TRBJ1-2; possible D gene TRBD1, 5 bases. Between the trimmed V and J ends, which lost 2 bases and 8 bases, there was a span of 12 bases. The CDR3 has 13 amino acids. Germline lookup yields CDR1 MNHNY and CDR2 SVGAGI (reference sequence). CDR3 region: CASSYRGVEGYTF. CDR3 DNA: TGTGCCAGCAGTTACAGAGGGGTAGAGGGCTACACCTTC.

The table lists this clonotype with many counts. This chain uses TRBV12-3 or TRBV12-4 with TRBJ2-1; 7 bases are shared with TRBD1. CDR3 size: 14 residues. V was pared by 6 bases and J by 4 bases, with 6 bases of the junction left unmatched. The CDR3 reads CASSLTGEYNEQFF. Written as DNA, the CDR3 is TGTGCCAGCAGCTTAACAGGGGAATACAATGAGCAGTTCTTC.